The rows below give T cell receptor beta chains drawn from one sample of a study of early T cells in non-severe SARS-CoV-2 infection. Using its own MiXCR run on the 5' RACE reads, TCRdb lists one record per CDR3 protein. The sample lists more than 75,000 distinct CDR3 sequences; about 13% were seen once. Sequences were obtained from whole blood. The receptors come from an adult who was a healthcare worker with PCR-confirmed SARS-CoV-2 infection or an uninfected control (not recorded which). CDR3s include the opening cysteine and the closing phenylalanine or tryptophan. The order of the fields is V gene, clone size, D gene, J gene, CDR3 DNA, CDR3 protein. D genes are given only for firm matches. Clone size appears in some rows only: once, few, many, or a class for an expanded clone.

>TRBV28|few|NA|TRBJ2-3
TGTGCCAGCAGTTCGAGCTGGTCCGGAGGGGGCACAGATACGCAGTATTTT
CASSSSWSGGGTDTQYF
>TRBV10-3|few|NA|TRBJ2-7
TGTGCCATCAGTGAGGGGGCTTACGAGCAGTACTTC
CAISEGAYEQYF
>TRBV6-4|NA|NA|TRBJ2-3
TGTGCCAGCAAGAACCTTTGCACAGATACGCAGTATTTT
CASKNLCTDTQYF
>TRBV12-3/TRBV12-4|NA|NA|TRBJ1-1
TGTGCCAGCAGTTCCCTTTGGGGGTGGAACACTGAAGCTTTCTTT
CASSSLWGWNTEAFF
>TRBV28|NA|NA|TRBJ2-5
TGTGCCAGTACGAGAGGGAGGACCCGCGGAGAGACCCAGTACTTC
CASTRGRTRGETQYF
>TRBV7-9|few|NA|TRBJ1-5
TGTGCCAGCAGCTCGCTGAAACAGGGAAAGGGGCAGCCCCAGCATTTT
CASSSLKQGKGQPQHF
>TRBV7-3|NA|TRBD2|TRBJ2-5
TGTGCCAGCAGTATGAACGGGGGGAACCAAGAGACCCAGTACTTC
CASSMNGGNQETQYF
>TRBV29-1|few|NA|TRBJ2-2
TGCAGCGCGCTACCTCCTACTAGCCTAGGGACCGGGGAGCTGTTTTTT
CSALPPTSLGTGELFF
>TRBV7-9|once|TRBD1|TRBJ1-2
TGTGCCAGCAGCTTTGGTGACAGGGCCAACTATGGCTACACCTTC
CASSFGDRANYGYTF
>TRBV6-1|few|NA|TRBJ1-1
TGTGCCAGCAGTGAAGGGGGGGCTGAAGCTTTCTTT
CASSEGGAEAFF
>TRBV28|NA|NA|TRBJ1-2
TGTGCCAGCAGTTTATTGCCTCCGGACTATGGCTACACCTTC
CASSLLPPDYGYTF
>TRBV3-1|few|NA|TRBJ1-1
TGTGCCAGCAGGGCCGGGCAGTTCAACACTGAAGCTTTCTTT
CASRAGQFNTEAFF
>TRBV5-1|NA|NA|TRBJ1-2
TGCGCCAGCAGCTTGGGGCCCGGCCCAGGCGGGGGCTACACCTTC
CASSLGPGPGGGYTF
>TRBV20-1|many|NA|TRBJ1-2
TGCAGTGCTATTAAGGGACCGAATGACTTCTATGGCTACACCTTC
CSAIKGPNDFYGYTF
>TRBV5-5|NA|TRBD1|TRBJ1-1
TGTGCCAGCAGCTTGGTTCAGGGGGCCGGGGCTGAAGCTTTCTTT
CASSLVQGAGAEAFF
>TRBV3-1|NA|TRBD1|TRBJ1-2
TGTGCCAGCAGCCAAGTAGGCACAGGGGTTTATGGCTACACCTTC
CASSQVGTGVYGYTF
>TRBV4-2|many|NA|TRBJ2-7
TGTGCCAGCAGCCAAGTCCCTCCTATGACAGGTTCCTACGAGCAGTACTTC
CASSQVPPMTGSYEQYF
>TRBV2|many|TRBD1|TRBJ2-5
TGTGCCAGCAGACTCACAGGGGTAGAGACCCAGTACTTC
CASRLTGVETQYF
>TRBV7-6|many|NA|TRBJ2-7
TGTGCCAGCAGCCTGCCGAACTACGAGCAGTACTTC
CASSLPNYEQYF
>TRBV3-1|NA|TRBD1|TRBJ1-2
TGTGCCAGCAGCCAAGGGACAGGGAACTATGGCTACACCTTC
CASSQGTGNYGYTF
>TRBV2|NA|TRBD1|TRBJ2-7
TGTGCCAGCAGTAGGACAGGGCTGAACGAGCAGTACTTC
CASSRTGLNEQYF
>TRBV20-1|NA|TRBD2|TRBJ2-1
TGCAGTGCTAGATCGGGACTAGCGGGGTATGAGCAGTTCTTC
CSARSGLAGYEQFF
>TRBV27|few|TRBD2|TRBJ2-1
TGTGCCAGCAGTTCCCATAAACCGGGACTAGCGGGACATGAGCAGTTCTTC
CASSSHKPGLAGHEQFF
>TRBV12-3/TRBV12-4|NA|TRBD1|TRBJ1-2
TGTGCCAGCAGTTTAGGACAGGGAGGGAACTATGGCTACACCTTC
CASSLGQGGNYGYTF
>TRBV25-1|few|TRBD1|TRBJ2-3
TGTGCCAGCTGCAGGGGGACAGATACGCAGTATTTT
CASCRGTDTQYF
>TRBV20-1|few|NA|TRBJ2-7
TGCAGTGCTAGAGATCGCGGCCCCCTGGTTGACTCCTACGAGCAGTACTTC
CSARDRGPLVDSYEQYF
>TRBV12-3/TRBV12-4|NA|NA|TRBJ2-1
TGTGCCAGCAGTTTACTAGACAGGTACAATGAGCAGTTCTTC
CASSLLDRYNEQFF
>TRBV15|few|TRBD2|TRBJ2-1
TGTGCCACCAGCAGAGGATCTAGCGGGAGGGCCTCCTACAATGAGCAGTTCTTC
CATSRGSSGRASYNEQFF
>TRBV11-2|NA|NA|TRBJ1-1
TGTGCCAGCAGCTTAGGGGGTAGGAACACTGAAGCTTTCTTT
CASSLGGRNTEAFF
>TRBV5-1|NA|NA|TRBJ1-2
TGCGCCAGCAGCCCGAGGTCAGGGAGCTATGGCTACACCTTC
CASSPRSGSYGYTF
>TRBV6-6|NA|NA|TRBJ2-7
TGTGCCAGCAGTTACGGTTTAGGGGGCGAGCAGTACTTC
CASSYGLGGEQYF
>TRBV29-1|NA|NA|TRBJ2-1
TGCAGCGTGGTGACAGTTAGTACCTACAATGAGCAGTTCTTC
CSVVTVSTYNEQFF
>TRBV2|NA|NA|TRBJ2-3
TGTGCCAGCTCCCAGGGCGGCAGGGGTCGCACAGATACGCAGTATTTT
CASSQGGRGRTDTQYF
>TRBV30|few|TRBD2|TRBJ2-1
TGTGCCTGGAGTGGACTAGCGGGAGTAGTCAGCGTCAATGAGCAGTTCTTC
CAWSGLAGVVSVNEQFF
>TRBV4-1|NA|TRBD1|TRBJ2-1
TGCGCCAGCAGCCTCGACCCTCGGACAGGGTATCCAGCTGAGCAGTTCTTC
CASSLDPRTGYPAEQFF
>TRBV29-1|NA|TRBD1|TRBJ2-5
TGCAGCGTTTTACAGGGGCAAGAGACCCAGTACTTC
CSVLQGQETQYF
>TRBV7-2|few|NA|TRBJ1-4
TGTGCCAGCAGCTCCCCCAGCCTTTCCTATGAAAAACTGTTTTTT
CASSSPSLSYEKLFF
>TRBV7-9|few|NA|TRBJ1-1
TGTGCCAGCAGCTCCACGACAGCTGAACGGTCTGAAGCTTTCTTT
CASSSTTAERSEAFF
>TRBV7-3|NA|TRBD2|TRBJ2-7
TGTGCCAGCAGCTCCGGAAGGACTAGCGGGAGCTACGAGCAGTACTTC
CASSSGRTSGSYEQYF
>TRBV29-1|NA|NA|TRBJ1-1
TGCAGCGTCATCGGGGGCACTGAAGCTTTCTTT
CSVIGGTEAFF
>TRBV28|few|NA|TRBJ1-2
TGTGCCAGCAGCCAAGGTTTTGGCTACACCTTC
CASSQGFGYTF
>TRBV28|few|NA|TRBJ2-7
TGTGCCAGCAGTGTCTTATCTCTCTACGAGCAGTACTTC
CASSVLSLYEQYF
>TRBV7-9|NA|NA|TRBJ2-7
TGTGCCAGCAGCCCACCTCCCCCTGTCTACGAGCAGTACTTC
CASSPPPPVYEQYF
>TRBV7-9|few|NA|TRBJ2-1
TGTGCCAGCAGCTTGGGGGGATCTCTCCTAGGGGAGCAGTTCTTC
CASSLGGSLLGEQFF
>TRBV10-3|many|NA|TRBJ2-3
TGTGCCATCAGTGGGACTCGTAGCCAGGGCACAGATACGCAGTATTTT
CAISGTRSQGTDTQYF
>TRBV28|many|NA|TRBJ1-4
TGTGCCAGCTTGGACAGCCTTAATGAAAAACTGTTTTTT
CASLDSLNEKLFF
>TRBV6-6|NA|NA|TRBJ2-2
TGTGCCAGCATGACTAGGGGGATGTCCGGGGAGCTGTTTTTT
CASMTRGMSGELFF
>TRBV20-1|few|NA|TRBJ1-5
TGCAGTGCGTTTAGGCGTGGCTTGCCCCAGCATTTT
CSAFRRGLPQHF
>TRBV12-3/TRBV12-4|many|TRBD1|TRBJ2-1
TGTGCCAGCAGTTTAGCGGACAGGGGTACGCTCTTC
CASSLADRGTLF
>TRBV28|NA|NA|TRBJ2-3
TGTGCCAGCAGTCTGGGGTTTACAGATACGCAGTATTTT
CASSLGFTDTQYF
>TRBV2|many|NA|TRBJ2-7
TGTGCCAGCAGTTTAGGACAACTTTCCTACGAGCAGTACTTC
CASSLGQLSYEQYF
>TRBV9|few|TRBD1|TRBJ1-2
TGTGCCAGCAGCGTAGGCGGACAGGGTGACTATGGCTACACCTTC
CASSVGGQGDYGYTF